The 7 T cell receptor beta chains below come from one sample, sequenced in a study of T-cell reconstitution after alpha-beta-depleted transplantation in children. Unique molecular identifiers were incorporated when the TCRbeta library was constructed. A single record per CDR3 protein comes from TCRdb applying MiXCR to the PCR reads. Here the sample spans hundreds of thousands of distinct CDR3 sequences, 16% being singletons. Sequenced material: PBMCs from the stem cell graft donor, taken from the stem cell graft. These receptors came from a human donor who donated a stem cell graft to a child with acute myeloid leukemia.

This clonotype was observed at least ten times. This rearrangement joins TRBV4-1 to TRBJ2-5; D might be TRBD1 (5 bases). In germline, CDR1 is MGHRA, CDR2 YSYEKL. This CDR3 comprises 16 residues. V was clipped by 3 bases and J by 5 bases, with 19 bases between them. CDR3 DNA: TGCGCCAGCAGCCAGAGACTGACGGTGGGGCCGGAGACCCAGTACTTC. It encodes CASSQRLTVGPETQYF.

This clonotype was counted many times. V is TRBV6-4 and J is TRBJ2-3; TRBD1 might be the D (5 bases). The CDR3 sequence is 15 residues long. CDR1 and CDR2 from the germline V gene are MRHNA and SNTAGT. V lost 0 bases and J 1 base, leaving 8 bases between the germline ends. Written as DNA, the CDR3 is TGTGCCAGCAGTGACTCAGGGGCGGGCACAGATACGCAGTATTTT. Translated, it gives CASSDSGAGTDTQYF.

V is TRBV12-3 or TRBV12-4 and J is TRBJ1-2, with D perhaps matching TRBD1 (6 bases). V lost 5 bases, J lost 4 bases, and 20 bases lay in between. The CDR3 totals 16 residues. CDR3 residues: CASSPRGDTLIYGYTF. The CDR3 DNA sequence: TGTGCCAGCAGTCCTCGAGGGGACACCCTGATCTATGGCTACACCTTC.

This clonotype appeared a few times. The chain employs TRBV12-3 or TRBV12-4 and TRBJ2-5; 7 bases line up with TRBD1. The CDR3 sequence is 14 residues long. Trimming cost V 5 bases and J 6 bases; bases outside gene matches: 9. CDR3 coding DNA: TGTGCCAGCAGTGCCGGGACAGATAGGCAGACCCAGTACTTC. This codes for CASSAGTDRQTQYF.

This clonotype was counted only a few times. The chain couples TRBV7-2 to TRBJ2-7; D is uncertain. Per the germline V gene, CDR1 is SGHTA and CDR2 is FQGNSA. V was trimmed by 1 base and J by 6 bases, leaving 19 bases between them. The CDR3 spans 16 residues. The DNA for the CDR3 is TGTGCCAGCAGCTTAGGTGTCCGAGACCGGGCCCTCGAGCAGTACTTC. Amino acids: CASSLGVRDRALEQYF.

Ten or more counts support this clonotype. V is TRBV24-1 and J is TRBJ2-1; tentatively, D is TRBD2 (5 bases). The CDR3 is made up of 13 amino acids. The germline CDR1 and CDR2 sequences are KGHDR and SFDVKD. V was shortened by 1 base and J by 6 bases, with 6 bases between the two germline ends. The CDR3 reads CATSDLRGNEQFF. The CDR3 DNA reads as TGTGCCACCAGTGATTTACGGGGCAATGAGCAGTTCTTC.

This clonotype occurred many times. The chain couples TRBV6-5 to TRBJ1-1; no definite D call. CDR3 size: 12 residues. V was pared by 0 bases and J by 8 bases, with 7 bases between. Germline CDR1 and CDR2: MNHEY and SVGAGI. The CDR3 DNA reads as TGTGCCAGCAGTTACTCGGGAAGGGAAGCTTTCTTT. This encodes CASSYSGREAFF.